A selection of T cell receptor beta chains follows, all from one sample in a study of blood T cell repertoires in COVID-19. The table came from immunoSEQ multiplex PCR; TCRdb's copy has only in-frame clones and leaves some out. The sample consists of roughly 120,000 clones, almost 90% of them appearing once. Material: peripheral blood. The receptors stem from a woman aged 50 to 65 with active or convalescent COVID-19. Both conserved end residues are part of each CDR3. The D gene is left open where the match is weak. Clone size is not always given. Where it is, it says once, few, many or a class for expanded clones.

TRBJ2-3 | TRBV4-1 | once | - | CASSPREPEDTDTQYF | TGCGCCAGCAGCCCTCGAGAGCCGGAGGATACAGATACGCAGTATTTT
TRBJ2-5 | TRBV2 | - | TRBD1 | CASRIRGFETQYF | TGTGCCAGCAGAATCAGGGGGTTTGAGACCCAGTACTTC
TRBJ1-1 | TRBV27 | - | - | CASSLGLMNTEAFF | TGTGCCAGCAGCCTCGGACTGATGAACACTGAAGCTTTCTTT
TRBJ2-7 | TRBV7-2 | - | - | CASSLGPRDYEQYF | TGTGCCAGCAGCTTAGGGCCCCGTGACTACGAGCAGTACTTC
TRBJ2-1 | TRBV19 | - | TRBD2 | CASSGRAPMVEQFF | TGTGCCAGTAGCGGGAGGGCCCCAATGGTTGAGCAGTTCTTC
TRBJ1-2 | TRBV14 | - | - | CASSLLSNYGYTF | TGTGCCAGCAGCCTCCTTAGTAACTATGGCTACACCTTC
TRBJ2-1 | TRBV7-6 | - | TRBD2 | CASSFGSGSSYNEQFF | TGTGCCAGCAGCTTCGGAAGCGGGAGCTCCTACAATGAGCAGTTCTTC
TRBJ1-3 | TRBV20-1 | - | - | CSARARNTIYF | TGCAGTGCTAGAGCAAGAAACACCATATATTTT
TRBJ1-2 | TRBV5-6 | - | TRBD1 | CASSQTGGGGYTF | TGTGCCAGCAGCCAAACAGGGGGAGGTGGCTACACCTTC
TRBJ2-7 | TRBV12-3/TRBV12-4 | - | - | CASSRAYEQYF | TGTGCCAGCAGCCGAGCCTACGAGCAGTACTTC
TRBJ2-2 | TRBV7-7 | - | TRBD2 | CASSPGLAGTGELFF | TGTGCTAGCAGCCCGGGACTAGCGGGAACCGGGGAGCTGTTTTTT
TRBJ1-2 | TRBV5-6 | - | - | CASSSSGENYGYTF | TGTGCCAGCAGCTCTTCAGGGGAAAACTATGGCTACACCTTC
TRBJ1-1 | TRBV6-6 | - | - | CASGQGYYPDTEAFF | TGTGCCAGCGGGCAGGGGTATTATCCTGACACTGAAGCTTTCTTT
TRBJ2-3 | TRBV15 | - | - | CATSRGRDKKYF | TGTGCCACCAGCAGAGGCCGGGACAAGAAATATTTT
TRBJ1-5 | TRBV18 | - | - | CASSPQGRASNQPQHF | TGTGCCAGCTCACCACAGGGCAGGGCTAGCAATCAGCCCCAGCATTTT
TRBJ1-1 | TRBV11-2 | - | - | CASSLGAANTEAFF | TGTGCCAGCAGCTTAGGGGCCGCGAACACTGAAGCTTTCTTT
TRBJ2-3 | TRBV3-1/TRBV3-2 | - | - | CASMSGSTDTQYF | TGTGCCAGCATGAGCGGCAGCACAGATACGCAGTATTTT
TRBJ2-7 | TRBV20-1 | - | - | CSASQDTHEQYF | TGCAGTGCTAGTCAGGACACTCACGAGCAGTACTTC